This T cell receptor (beta chain) was identified in a study of cytomegalovirus exposure and HLA in healthy donors. Study-level points and caveats: The likely explanation for a cluster of highly shared sequence variants was sequencing artifact.

60 Vbeta and 13 Jbeta primers were used in PCR. Assay used: immunoSEQ multiplex PCR; TCRdb lists only in-frame clones, some missing. The sample lists roughly 120,000 clones, around three quarters occurring once. Turning to this clone: Its antigen remains unknown.

Germline assignment: CDR1 MNHEY and CDR2 SVGAGI. The CDR3 covers 14 residues. V was clipped by 6 bases and J by 5 bases, with 14 bases between them. The TCR sequence derives from a woman aged 35 to 49 in good health and CMV-seropositive. The chain uses TRBV6-5 and TRBJ1-5; perhaps TRBD1 as D (6 bases). Sequenced input: PBMCs. Here the CDR3 reads CASRPSGGHQPQHF. The CDR3 coding sequence is TGTGCCAGCAGGCCCTCGGGGGGGCATCAGCCCCAGCATTTT.